Following are 22 T cell receptor beta chains from one sample sequenced in a study of T cell responses to AZD1222 COVID-19 vaccine. The assay was immunoSEQ multiplex PCR, and TCRdb's table has in-frame clones only and misses some. The data hold approximately 70,000 clones, with around 89% observed a single time. Sequencing used peripheral blood, obtained 28 days after the second dose of the MenACWY control vaccine. These receptors were obtained from an adult who received the MenACWY meningococcal vaccine as a control.

This chain links TRBV28 with TRBJ1-4; tentatively, D is TRBD1 (6 bases). CDR3 size: 14 residues. Germline V lookup: CDR1 MDHEN, CDR2 SYDVKM. Trimming left V 1 base short and J 6 bases short, with 9 bases between. The CDR3 reads CASSLLGGHEKLFF. CDR3 nucleotides: TGTGCCAGCAGTTTATTGGGGGGGCATGAAAAACTGTTTTTT.

The chain joins TRBV5-8 to TRBJ1-1; TRBD1 might be the D (6 bases). V was trimmed by 3 bases and J by 4 bases, leaving 10 bases between them. CDR3 size: 13 residues. Germline CDR1 is SGHTS and CDR2 is YDEGEE. CDR3 DNA: TGTGCCAGCAGCTGGGACACCGGCACTGAAGCTTTCTTT. Translated: CASSWDTGTEAFF.

A word on this clone: One end of the junction varies from germline; a read error may be responsible. V and J are TRBV28 and TRBJ2-7; the match to TRBD1 covers 9 bases. In germline, CDR1 is MDHEN, CDR2 SYDVKM. CDR3 length equals 11 residues. The CDR3 DNA reads TGTGCCAGCAATGCCCGGGACAGGGTAAGCTTC. Its protein is CASNARDRVSF.

This rearrangement joins TRBV5-4 to TRBJ2-1; no clear D gene. CDR1 SGHNT and CDR2 YYREEE come from the germline V gene (reference sequence). This CDR3 region has 15 residues. The V gene lost 0 bases and the J gene lost 5 bases, with 12 bases spanning the gap. The CDR3: CASSLEAEGNNEQFF. The CDR3 DNA follows: TGTGCCAGCAGCTTGGAGGCAGAAGGTAACAATGAGCAGTTCTTC.

This rearrangement joins TRBV30 to TRBJ1-5; no firm D call. The CDR3 length is 14 residues. CDR1 and CDR2 (germline): GTSNPN, SVGIG (reference sequence). Trimming shortened V by 1 base and J by 7 bases, and 14 bases separated the two germline ends. CDR3 DNA: TGTGCCTGGAGTGCCCCAGGACTCTGGCAGCCCCAGCATTTT. Residues: CAWSAPGLWQPQHF. Based on the CDR3 plus reference TRBV30 and TRBJ1-5, the full variable domain is SQTIHQWPATLVQPVGSPLSLECTVEGTSNPNLYWYRQAAGRGLQLLFYSVGIGQISSEVPQNLSASRPQDRQFILSSKKLLLSDSGFYLCAWSAPGLWQPQHFGDGTRLSIL.

This clone was found a few times. The CDR3 loop is CASSRTSGGTDTQYF. CDR3 DNA: TGTGCCAGCAGCAGGACTAGCGGGGGAACAGATACGCAGTATTTT. V usage is TRBV27 and J usage is TRBJ2-3; 13 bases align to TRBD2. The CDR3 has 15 amino acids. The germline CDR1 and CDR2 sequences are MNHEY and SMNVEV (reference sequence). The V segment lost 6 bases and the J segment 3 bases; nucleotides outside the gene matches: 3.

The rearrangement uses TRBV28 and TRBJ2-2, with D possibly being TRBD2 (6 bases). In germline, CDR1 is MDHEN, CDR2 SYDVKM. CDR3 length: 16 amino acids. Trimming took 5 bases from V and 8 from J, leaving 21 bases between them. The CDR3 loop reads CASSPPRDWGLGELFF. Here the CDR3 DNA reads TGTGCCAGCAGTCCTCCCCGGGACTGGGGTTTGGGGGAGCTGTTTTTT.

The V and J genes are TRBV2 and TRBJ1-2, with a weak D call TRBD1 (6 bases). This CDR3 is built from 13 residues. Trimming took 7 bases from V and 4 from J, leaving 13 bases between them. Per the germline V gene, CDR1 is SNHLY and CDR2 is FYNNEI. The CDR3 loop reads CASTLDRTYGYTF. The CDR3 bases are TGTGCCAGCACCCTCGACAGGACCTATGGCTACACCTTC.

The chain couples TRBV4-2 to TRBJ1-2, with TRBD1 matching 10 bases. Germline assignment: CDR1 LGHNA and CDR2 YNFKEQ. The CDR3 runs to 18 residues. Unmatched junction bases numbered 12, after V lost 4 bases and J lost 1 base. CDR3 sequence reads: CASSPSGTGAQFNYGYTF. Here the CDR3 DNA reads TGTGCCAGCAGCCCGTCAGGGACAGGGGCCCAATTTAACTATGGCTACACCTTC.

V and J are TRBV25-1 and TRBJ1-2, with 7 bases identical to TRBD1. The germline V gene encodes CDR1 MGHDK and CDR2 SYGVNS. The CDR3 sequence is 12 residues long. V was clipped by 4 bases and J by 4 bases; unmatched bases: 0. The CDR3 DNA sequence: TGTGCCAGCAGTGGGGACAGCTATGGCTACACCTTC. Protein: CASSGDSYGYTF.

The chain uses TRBV29-1 and TRBJ2-7; D uncertain. This CDR3 is built from 11 residues. CDR1 and CDR2 (germline): SQVTM, ANQGSEA. V shed 4 bases and J shed 4 bases, with 8 bases lying between them. CDR3 sequence (DNA): TGCAGCGTTGCATTGGATTACGAGCAGTACTTC. Translating it yields CSVALDYEQYF.

The sample holds a few counts of this clone. This rearrangement joins TRBV11-3 to TRBJ1-2, with D perhaps TRBD1 (6 bases). The germline V gene encodes CDR1 SGHNT and CDR2 YENEEA. The CDR3 runs to 13 residues. V dropped 6 bases and J dropped 4 bases, with 12 bases sitting between them. The CDR3 reads CASSFEGGYGYTF. Here the CDR3 DNA reads TGTGCCAGCAGTTTTGAGGGGGGCTATGGCTACACCTTC.

This CDR3 reads CATLDGYSGNTIYF. The CDR3 DNA follows: TGTGCCACCCTGGACGGATACTCTGGAAACACCATATATTTT. The rearrangement joins TRBV19 to TRBJ1-3; D ambiguous. Germline CDR1 and CDR2: LNHDA and SQIVND (reference sequence). The V gene lost 10 bases and the J gene lost 0 bases, with 13 bases spanning the gap. The CDR3 loop spans 14 amino acids. The entire variable domain, with the rest obtained from reference TRBV19 and TRBJ1-3, is as follows: DGGITQSPKYLFRKEGQNVTLSCEQNLNHDAMYWYRQDPGQGLRLIYYSQIVNDFQKGDIAEGYSVSREKKESFPLTVTSAQKNPTAFYLCATLDGYSGNTIYFGEGSWLTVV.

The chain combines TRBV5-8 with TRBJ1-5; D call uncertain. The length of the CDR3 is 12 residues. The V gene lost 0 bases and the J gene lost 5 bases, with 3 bases spanning the gap. From germline, CDR1 is SGHTS and CDR2 YDEGEE. This chain's CDR3 is CASSLVDQPQHF. The CDR3 region has the DNA TGTGCCAGCAGCTTGGTTGATCAGCCCCAGCATTTT.

This clone was seen a single time. The genes are TRBV5-4 and TRBJ1-6; D is unresolved. This CDR3 spans 14 amino acids. With 4 bases removed from V and 8 bases from J, the gap between germline ends came to 13 bases. Looked up from germline, CDR1 is SGHNT and CDR2 is YYREEE (reference sequence). CDR3 bases: TGTGCCAGCAGCCTTTTAAATGGCGATTCACCCCTCCACTTT. Amino acid sequence: CASSLLNGDSPLHF.

The chain recombines TRBV24-1 with TRBJ2-3; the D gene is possibly TRBD1 (6 bases). Trimming removed 3 bases from V and 3 bases from J, with 9 bases in between. From germline, CDR1 is KGHDR and CDR2 SFDVKD. The CDR3 is 14 amino acids. The CDR3 sequence is CATSDAGQTDTQYF. Here the CDR3 DNA reads TGTGCCACCAGTGATGCCGGACAGACAGATACGCAGTATTTT.

The V call is TRBV5-4, the J call TRBJ1-2; tentative D call: TRBD1 (6 bases). The V gene lost 4 bases and the J gene lost 3 bases, with 10 bases spanning the gap. CDR3 length: 13 residues. Germline V gene lookup returns CDR1 SGHNT and CDR2 YYREEE (reference sequence). The CDR3: CASSRDMDYGYTF. The CDR3 region has the DNA TGTGCCAGCAGCCGGGACATGGACTATGGCTACACCTTC.

V usage is TRBV11-3 and J usage is TRBJ2-3, with 9 bases aligning to TRBD2. Germline CDR1 SGHNT, CDR2 YENEEA. V shed 3 bases, J shed 2 bases, and the junction held 9 bases outside the gene matches. The CDR3 runs to 17 residues. The CDR3 nucleotides are TGTGCCAGCAGCTTTCGGACTAGCGAGTACTCCACAGATACGCAGTATTTT. Its translation: CASSFRTSEYSTDTQYF.

The rearrangement uses TRBV6-1 and TRBJ1-4; TRBD1 is a possible D gene (5 bases). The CDR3 covers 12 residues. The germline V gene encodes CDR1 MNHNS and CDR2 SASEGT. V lost 5 bases and J lost 8, with 9 bases in between. This CDR3 reads CASSFRQEKLFF. Written as DNA, the CDR3 is TGTGCCAGCAGTTTCCGACAGGAAAAACTGTTTTTT.

This clone was detected once. The genes are TRBV30 and TRBJ1-6; D is unresolved. Germline loops: CDR1 GTSNPN, CDR2 SVGIG (reference sequence). The ends were cut back, 0 bases at V and 9 bases at J, with 12 bases in the middle. The CDR3 runs 14 residues. In DNA, the CDR3 is TGTGCCTGGAGTGTAAGGCCCAGTGGTTCACCCCTCCACTTT. This sequence encodes CAWSVRPSGSPLHF.

CDR3 DNA sequence: TGTGCCAGCAGCCAAGAGGCCGCTACCGATCAGCCCCAGCATTTT. This translates into CASSQEAATDQPQHF. The chain is built from TRBV4-2 and TRBJ1-5; D is unresolved. The CDR3 has 15 amino acids. Trimming removed 0 bases at V and 5 bases at J, with 11 bases between. Germline CDR1 is LGHNA and CDR2 is YNFKEQ.

The CDR3 sequence is CASSYSWSGTNSPLHF. Here the CDR3 DNA reads TGTGCCAGCAGTTACTCGTGGTCCGGAACTAATTCACCCCTCCACTTT. The V and J genes are TRBV6-5 and TRBJ1-6; no reliable D call. Germline-derived CDR1 and CDR2 are MNHEY and SVGAGI. Between the trimmed V and J ends, which lost 0 bases and 6 bases, there was a span of 12 bases. CDR3 length: 16 residues.